This passage covers 13 T cell receptor beta chains from one sample sequenced in a study of shared clonotypes between healthy human individuals. TCRdb keeps only in-frame clones here, not all; method: immunoSEQ multiplex PCR. This sample yields about 2.4 million clones, of which 93% are seen a single time; approximately 0.36% belongs to the top ten. The specimen was naive CD4+ T cells from PBMCs. Subset indicated: CD45RA+ positively selected. Receptor source: a man aged 18 to 30 in good health. Some clones in this sample may be carry-over from other donors' samples.

This rearrangement joins TRBV5-4 to TRBJ2-1; 7 nucleotides match TRBD2. Germline V lookup: CDR1 SGHNT, CDR2 YYREEE (reference sequence). Unmatched junction bases numbered 16, after V lost 6 bases and J lost 10 bases. The CDR3 totals 15 residues. DNA for the CDR3: TGTGCCAGCAACGACCCTAGCGGCTTGAACTTCGAGCAGTTCTTC. Translating gives CASNDPSGLNFEQFF.

The chain recombines TRBV2 with TRBJ2-5; D may be TRBD2 (6 bases). This CDR3 is built from 13 residues. V was trimmed by 7 bases and J by 2 bases, leaving 11 bases between them. CDR1 and CDR2 (germline): SNHLY, FYNNEI. Written as DNA, the CDR3 is TGTGCCAGCAAGAGGGACTTACAAGAGACCCAGTACTTC. Translated, it gives CASKRDLQETQYF.

J is TRBJ2-4 and V is TRBV4-2; D may correspond to TRBD1 or TRBD2 (6 bases each). Trimming stripped 2 bases from V and 8 bases from J, with 16 bases between. The CDR3 sequence is 15 residues long. Germline loops: CDR1 LGHNA, CDR2 YNFKEQ. CDR3 bases: TGTGCCAGCAGCCAATCTATAGCGGAGGGGGACATTCAGTACTTC. This encodes CASSQSIAEGDIQYF.

The chain combines TRBV28 with TRBJ1-1; D gene ambiguous. The CDR3 runs to 14 residues. Germline V gene lookup returns CDR1 MDHEN and CDR2 SYDVKM. Trimming stripped 2 bases from V and 1 base from J, with 8 bases between. In DNA form, the CDR3 reads TGTGCCAGCAGTTTAACCAGGCAGAACACTGAAGCTTTCTTT. It is translated as CASSLTRQNTEAFF.

The table lists this clone with many counts. J is TRBJ2-2 and V is TRBV7-2; 7 nucleotides match TRBD1. The CDR3 consists of 17 residues. J was trimmed by 0 bases and V by 6 bases; bases with no gene match: 10. Germline V gene data show CDR1 as SGHTA and CDR2 as FQGNSA. For the CDR3, the DNA is TGTGCCAGCAGTTTTACGCCGGACAGGTCGAACACCGGGGAGCTGTTTTTT. Residues: CASSFTPDRSNTGELFF.

V and J are TRBV6-6 and TRBJ2-1; tentatively, D is TRBD2 (5 bases). Germline assignment: CDR1 MNHNY and CDR2 SVGAGI (reference sequence). The CDR3 covers 13 residues. The V end lost 5 bases, the J end lost 5 bases, and 10 bases lay between the germline ends. The CDR3 region has the DNA TGTGCCAGCAGTCGCGGGCAGAACAATGAGCAGTTCTTC. This gives the protein CASSRGQNNEQFF.

Of note for this clone: In the same sample, other DNA sequences code for this CDR3. The chain combines TRBV6-6 with TRBJ2-3; no clear D. Germline lookup yields CDR1 MNHNY and CDR2 SVGAGI (reference sequence). Trimming took off 5 bases at V and 3 bases at J, with 6 bases between the two ends. The CDR3 contains 12 residues. CDR3 nucleotides: TGTGCCAGCAGTCCTAGTACAGATACGCAGTATTTT. Protein: CASSPSTDTQYF.

CDR3: CASGLGDPNEQFF. The DNA of the CDR3 is TGTGCTAGTGGTTTGGGCGACCCTAATGAGCAGTTCTTC. The chain uses TRBV12-5 and TRBJ2-1; D uncertain. The germline CDR1 and CDR2 sequences are LGHNT and FRNRAP. V gave up 1 base and J gave up 7 bases, with 8 bases separating them. The CDR3 length is 13 residues.

The chain recombines TRBV19 with TRBJ2-3; TRBD2 aligns across 8 bases. In germline, CDR1 is LNHDA, CDR2 SQIVND (reference sequence). This CDR3 is 14 amino acids long. The V and J ends lost 3 bases and 4 bases, in that order; junction bases with no gene match: 3. The CDR3: CASSMAGGPDTQYF. CDR3 in DNA: TGTGCCAGTAGTATGGCGGGGGGACCAGATACGCAGTATTTT.

The rearrangement joins TRBV7-3 to TRBJ2-2; D is perhaps TRBD1 or TRBD2 (5 bases each). CDR3 length: 15 amino acids. Germline V CDR1 and CDR2: SGHTA, FQGTGA. Trimming cost V 5 bases and J 7 bases, with 17 bases left between them. The CDR3 bases are TGTGCCAGCAGCCCGGGGACGGGGAAAGTCGGGGAGCTGTTTTTT. Its protein is CASSPGTGKVGELFF.

The CDR3 region has the DNA TGTGCCAGCAGCCCCCGGACTAGCGGGGGGGTCGATACGCAGTATTTT. Encoded protein: CASSPRTSGGVDTQYF. The chain has TRBV9 and TRBJ2-3; TRBD2 aligns across 15 bases. CDR1 and CDR2 (germline): SGDLS, YYNGEE. This CDR3 contains 16 residues. J lost 6 bases, V lost 4 bases, and 6 bases had no gene match.

The V and J genes are TRBV7-8 and TRBJ2-7; 10 bases line up with TRBD1. CDR1 SGHVS and CDR2 FQNEAQ come from the germline V gene. The CDR3 totals 16 residues. Trimming cost V 3 bases and J 2 bases; bases outside gene matches: 7. CDR3 nucleotide sequence: TGTGCCAGCAGCTTGGACCCCGGGACAGGGGCCTACGAGCAGTACTTC. It translates to CASSLDPGTGAYEQYF.

This rearrangement joins TRBV6-6 to TRBJ2-1; D uncertain. Germline CDR1 MNHNY, CDR2 SVGAGI (reference sequence). This CDR3 is built from 15 residues. The V end lost 0 bases, the J end lost 3 bases, and 9 bases lay between the germline ends. The CDR3 here is CASSYSTQSYNEQFF. For the CDR3, the DNA is TGTGCCAGCAGTTACTCGACCCAGAGCTACAATGAGCAGTTCTTC.